The T cell receptor beta chain under discussion was sequenced for a study of blood T cell repertoires in COVID-19. Categorization into cohorts depended on clinical history that participants reported. Recovered participants had two consecutive negative NP/OP PCR tests, healthcare professional clearance, or symptom resolution. The sample holds many counts of this clone. Original processing notes: Estimation of nucleated cell counts was performed using reference gene primer amplification. The table came from immunoSEQ multiplex PCR; TCRdb's copy has only in-frame clones and leaves some out. That table supplies the V and J calls and clone size; D and trimming were determined from the DNA. The sample has 110,000 to 150,000 clones; roughly 80% are singletons. This CDR3 has 17 residues. V lost 5 bases, J lost 2 bases, and 9 bases stayed unmatched. Germline lookup yields CDR1 SGHTA and CDR2 FQGNSA.

Sequencing was done on a sample of PBMCs or T cells enriched from blood (not recorded which). The receptor's source is a woman in her 50s who had recovered from COVID-19. This sequence joins TRBV7-2 and TRBJ2-3, with 11 nucleotides matching TRBD2. CDR3 sequence: CASSPTSGNTLTDTQYF. The CDR3 DNA reads as TGTGCCAGCAGCCCGACTAGCGGGAACACCCTCACAGATACGCAGTATTTT.